Shown below are 15 T cell receptor beta chains from a single sample sequenced in a study of T-cell reconstitution after alpha-beta-depleted transplantation in children. The TCRbeta library was prepared with unique molecular identifiers. TCRdb reprocessed the PCR reads via MiXCR and lists one record per CDR3 protein. The table lists about 500,000 distinct CDR3 sequences, approximately 32% of them singletons, with 2% to 2.5% in the top ten. Here the sequenced sample was PBMCs from the stem cell graft donor, taken from the stem cell graft. The source is a human donor who donated a stem cell graft to a child with aplastic anemia.

This clonotype has just a few counts. The chain joins TRBV11-1 to TRBJ2-1; 10 nucleotides match TRBD2. This CDR3 has 18 residues. From germline, CDR1 is SGHAT and CDR2 FQDESV (reference sequence). V lost 7 bases to trimming and J lost 9 bases; unmatched junction nucleotides: 21. As DNA, the CDR3 is TGTGCCAGCACCCGTGGGGCTAGCGGGAGCCCTATATCGGGTGAGCAGTTCTTC. Translation: CASTRGASGSPISGEQFF.

This clonotype has a handful of counts. The chain combines TRBV4-3 with TRBJ1-1; D possibly corresponds to TRBD1 (6 bases). Trimming took 7 bases from V and 5 from J, leaving 20 bases between them. CDR3 length: 15 residues. Germline V lookup: CDR1 LGHNA, CDR2 YSLEER. The CDR3 sequence is CASTQGRAARTEAFF. CDR3 bases: TGCGCCAGCACCCAGGGGAGGGCGGCGAGGACTGAAGCTTTCTTT.

The chain is built from TRBV4-3 and TRBJ2-5; TRBD2 matches 8 bases. The germline gives CDR1 LGHNA, CDR2 YSLEER. V shed 0 bases, J shed 4 bases, and the junction held 4 bases outside the gene matches. CDR3 length: 15 residues. In DNA form, the CDR3 reads TGCGCCAGCAGCCAAGAAGGCGGGAGGCCAGAGACCCAGTACTTC. This codes for CASSQEGGRPETQYF.

This clonotype was observed a handful of times. This chain connects TRBV12-3 or TRBV12-4 to TRBJ2-1; 15 bases line up with TRBD2. This CDR3 contains 15 residues. V dropped 7 bases and J dropped 4; count of bases not matched to a gene: 2. CDR3 residues: CASNGLAGGYNEQFF. In DNA, the CDR3 is TGTGCCAGCAATGGACTAGCGGGAGGGTACAATGAGCAGTTCTTC.

The V and J genes are TRBV28 and TRBJ1-4; 7 nucleotides agree with TRBD1. Unmatched junction bases numbered 3, after V lost 3 bases and J lost 5 bases. Germline values: CDR1 MDHEN, CDR2 SYDVKM. The CDR3 covers 14 residues. CDR3: CASSFLQGNEKLFF. CDR3 in DNA: TGTGCCAGCAGTTTTTTACAGGGGAATGAAAAACTGTTTTTT.

This clonotype was observed a handful of times. The rearrangement links TRBV24-1 to TRBJ2-1; D gene ambiguous. CDR1 KGHDR and CDR2 SFDVKD come from the germline V gene. Trimming removed 5 bases at V and 9 bases at J, with 13 bases between. The length of the CDR3 is 13 residues. CDR3 nucleotides: TGTGCCACCAGTGTAGACGGCTCTACTGAGCAGTTCTTC. Encoded protein: CATSVDGSTEQFF.

The chain recombines TRBV18 with TRBJ2-5, with TRBD2 matching over 9 bases. The CDR3 loop spans 18 amino acids. V shed 2 bases and J 5 bases; nucleotides not matched to a gene: 15. Germline V lookup: CDR1 KGHSH, CDR2 LQKENI. The CDR3: CASSPTSAGGPFSETQYF. CDR3 coding DNA: TGTGCCAGCTCACCAACCAGTGCGGGAGGGCCGTTCAGCGAGACCCAGTACTTC.

This chain connects TRBV6-2 or TRBV6-3 to TRBJ1-1; TRBD1 is a possible D gene (5 bases). Germline V lookup: CDR1 MNHEY, CDR2 SVGEGT. Trimming shortened V by 6 bases and J by 3 bases, and 8 bases separated the two germline ends. The CDR3 has 12 amino acids. CDR3 sequence reads: CASREGYTEAFF. The CDR3, as DNA: TGTGCCAGCAGGGAGGGGTACACTGAAGCTTTCTTT.

Here the CDR3 reads CSVEGGIAGNTIYF. CDR3 nucleotide sequence: TGCAGCGTTGAGGGGGGTATCGCTGGAAACACCATATATTTT. The rearrangement joins TRBV29-1 to TRBJ1-3; D is perhaps TRBD1 (5 bases). This CDR3 has 14 amino acids. Trimming pared 3 bases from V and 2 bases from J, leaving 11 bases between. From germline, CDR1 is SQVTM and CDR2 ANQGSEA.

The chain joins TRBV4-3 to TRBJ2-3, with D possibly matching TRBD1 (6 bases). The CDR3 consists of 18 residues. Germline-derived CDR1 and CDR2 are LGHNA and YSLEER. The V end lost 3 bases, the J end lost 1 base, and 20 bases lay between the germline ends. CDR3 region: CASSQGAWSGFGTDTQYF. In nucleotides, the CDR3 is TGCGCCAGCAGCCAGGGGGCCTGGTCCGGATTTGGCACAGATACGCAGTATTTT.

The rearrangement uses TRBV29-1 and TRBJ2-7; D unresolved. The CDR3 has 12 amino acids. CDR1 and CDR2 from the germline V gene are SQVTM and ANQGSEA. V lost 7 bases to trimming and J lost 2 bases, with 12 bases between them. This chain's CDR3 is CSALDPAYEQYF. The CDR3 region has the DNA TGCAGCGCTTTGGACCCAGCCTACGAGCAGTACTTC.

The genes are TRBV7-2 and TRBJ1-5; 7 bases fit TRBD1. V trimming: 2 bases; J trimming: 4 bases; junction bases outside the gene matches: 8. CDR1 SGHTA and CDR2 FQGNSA come from the germline V gene. The CDR3 covers 16 residues. The CDR3, as DNA: TGTGCCAGCAGCTTAATGGCAGGGGGGACGAATCAGCCCCAGCATTTT. Translated: CASSLMAGGTNQPQHF.

This clonotype was seen only a few times. The chain has TRBV12-3 or TRBV12-4 and TRBJ1-1; 9 bases agree with TRBD1. V lost 7 bases, J lost 10 bases, and 10 bases stayed unmatched. CDR3 size: 13 residues. The CDR3 coding sequence is TGTGCCAGCACAACTACAGGGGGCAGGGGAGCTTTCTTT. It is translated as CASTTTGGRGAFF.

This clonotype was seen only a few times. The chain recombines TRBV10-3 with TRBJ1-2; D unresolved. CDR3 length: 14 amino acids. Germline V gives CDR1 ENHRY, CDR2 SYGVKD. Trimming left V 0 bases short and J 6 bases short, with 11 bases between. As DNA, the CDR3 is TGTGCCATCAGTGAGTCTGAAAGGTTTCATGGCTACACCTTC. Translation gives CAISESERFHGYTF.

The J gene is TRBJ2-3, the V gene TRBV11-1; 13 bases align to TRBD2. The trim removed 5 bases at V and 2 bases at J, leaving 7 bases unmatched. The CDR3 runs to 17 residues. Germline-derived CDR1 and CDR2 are SGHAT and FQDESV (reference sequence). This CDR3 reads CASSQLAGGTNTDTQYF. Written as DNA, the CDR3 is TGTGCCAGCAGCCAACTAGCGGGAGGGACGAACACAGATACGCAGTATTTT.